This T cell receptor (beta chain) appears in the sequencing data of a study of blood T cells in healthy people across ages. Extractions gave at least 6 micrograms of total RNA per sample. Study outcomes and limitations: Nothing was known about donor CMV status, and this possibly confounded expanded clonotype changes. Per-million-T-cell TCR beta diversity fell roughly linearly with age.

It was with a sample-barcoded 5' primer and a J-beta primer mix that a second PCR of about 7 to 12 cycles was run. Using its own MiXCR run on the 5' RACE reads, TCRdb lists one record per CDR3 protein. The repertoire has about 1.4 million distinct CDR3 sequences, almost 60% of them found once; the top ten carry 5.5% to 8%. In this sample, this clonotype turned up a few times. Antigen unknown. Germline CDR1 and CDR2: MDHEN and SYDVKM. Trimming removed 7 bases at V and 0 bases at J, with 13 bases between. The CDR3 is 14 residues long. Sequencing was done on a sample of blood. The receptor's source is a man aged 18 to 35 in good health. J is TRBJ2-7 and V is TRBV28, with a weak D call TRBD2 (5 bases). The CDR3 loop reads CASTIRAGSYEQYF. The CDR3 DNA follows: TGTGCCAGCACCATTAGGGCGGGCTCCTACGAGCAGTACTTC.